This T cell receptor beta chain emerged from a study of shared clonotypes between healthy human individuals. It was CD45RO-negative cells, positively selected for CCR7, that made up naive CD8 cells, with terminally differentiated effector memory CD45RA+ cells excluded. The CDR3 length is 13 residues. Trimming left V 8 bases short and J 5 bases short, with 13 bases between. Germline V gene lookup returns CDR1 LNHDA and CDR2 SQIVND (reference sequence). Note on this clone: Its antigen is as yet unknown.

Genomic DNA per cell subset filled all wells of several immunoSEQ plates. The protocol was immunoSEQ multiplex PCR, while the TCRdb copy is restricted to in-frame clones and leaves out a portion. The sample includes 1.5 million to 2.5 million clones, about 95% of them seen just once. Findings of the study overall: It was observed that 5% to 6.5% of naive CD4 clonotypes were shared across a handful of donors.

The clonotype comes from a man younger than 35 in good health. The specimen was naive CD8+ T cells sorted from blood. The gene calls are TRBV19 and TRBJ2-1; D is undetermined. The CDR3 spells CASSLGLNNEQFF. The CDR3 DNA reads TGTGCCAGTTCTCTGGGCCTTAACAATGAGCAGTTCTTC.